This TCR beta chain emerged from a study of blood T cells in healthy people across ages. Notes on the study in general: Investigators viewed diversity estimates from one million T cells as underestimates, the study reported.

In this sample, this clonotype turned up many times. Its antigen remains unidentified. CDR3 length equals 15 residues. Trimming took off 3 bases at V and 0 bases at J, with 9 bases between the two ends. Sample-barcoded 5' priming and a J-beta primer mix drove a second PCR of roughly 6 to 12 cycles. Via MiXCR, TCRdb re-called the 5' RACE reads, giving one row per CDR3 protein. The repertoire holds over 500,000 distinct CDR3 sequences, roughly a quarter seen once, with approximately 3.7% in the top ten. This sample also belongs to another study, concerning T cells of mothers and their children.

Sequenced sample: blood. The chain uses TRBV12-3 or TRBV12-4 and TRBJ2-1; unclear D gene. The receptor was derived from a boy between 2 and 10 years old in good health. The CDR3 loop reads CASSFTVSSYNEQFF. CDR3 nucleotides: TGTGCCAGCAGTTTCACCGTCAGCTCCTACAATGAGCAGTTCTTC.